This is a list of T cell receptor beta chains from one sample in a study of regulatory T cells in long-lasting Graves disease. TCRdb itself ran the multiplex PCR reads through MiXCR, one entry per CDR3 protein. The table includes about 370,000 distinct CDR3 sequences, around 16% detected once. The material sequenced was peripheral blood mononuclear cells (PBMCs), taken at new diagnosis, from a patient treated with antithyroid drugs. The receptor source for this set is a female donor with Graves disease. Both conserved end residues are part of each CDR3. D genes are given only for firm matches. Clone size appears in some rows only: once, few, many, or a class for an expanded clone.

>TRBJ2-2|many|TRBV3-1|-
TGTGCCAGCAGCCAAACAGACCGACTGACGAACACCGGGGAGCTGTTTTTT
CASSQTDRLTNTGELFF
>TRBJ2-7|many|TRBV28|TRBD1
TGTGCCAGCAGCCCTATTGGGACAGCGTCCTACGAGCAGTACTTC
CASSPIGTASYEQYF
>TRBJ2-3|-|TRBV7-2|-
TGTGCCAGCAGCTTACTATTCGAAGATACGCAGTATTTT
CASSLLFEDTQYF
>TRBJ2-2|many|TRBV4-1|TRBD1
TGCGCCAGCAGCCAAGAAGGACAGGGCGGCACCGGGGAGCTGTTTTTT
CASSQEGQGGTGELFF
>TRBJ1-1|-|TRBV3-1|TRBD1
TGTGCCAGCAGCACCCGGTTCCCAGGGGGCCTATCTGAAGCTTTCTTT
CASSTRFPGGLSEAFF
>TRBJ2-3|-|TRBV6-2/TRBV6-3|-
TGTGCCAGCAGTTACTCGAGCTCTTCGGCTACCCGGATCACAGATACGCAGTATTTT
CASSYSSSSATRITDTQYF
>TRBJ1-2|many|TRBV27|-
TGTGCCAGCAGTCCTCAGGACAACTATGGCTACACCTTC
CASSPQDNYGYTF
>TRBJ1-6|many|TRBV5-1|-
TGCGCCAGCAGCGGCAGGGTCGGCTCGGCTAATTCACCCCTCCACTTT
CASSGRVGSANSPLHF
>TRBJ2-1|-|TRBV4-3|-
TGCGCCAGCAGCCAAGATAGTTTTTCCGGGTTGAGGGGTTGGTCCTACAATGAGCAGTTCTTC
CASSQDSFSGLRGWSYNEQFF
>TRBJ1-6|once|TRBV12-3/TRBV12-4|TRBD1
TGTGCCAGCAGTTTGGAGCGAACAGGGGATTCACCCCTCCACTTT
CASSLERTGDSPLHF
>TRBJ2-3|-|TRBV7-9|TRBD2
TGTGCCATCCACGCCCCCCCTGGACTAGCGAGTCTGACAGATACGCAGTATTTT
CAIHAPPGLASLTDTQYF
>TRBJ2-1|many|TRBV29-1|TRBD1
TGCAGCGTTGTACAGGGGGGTGAGGATGAGCAGTTCTTC
CSVVQGGEDEQFF
>TRBJ1-4|-|TRBV10-3|-
TGTGCCATCAGTGAGGCTATTTGGAGGGGCAGGGATGAAAAACTGTTTTTT
CAISEAIWRGRDEKLFF